This TCR beta chain was obtained from a study of blood T cell repertoires in COVID-19. Study background: Acute and convalescent COVID-19 samples came from the United States, Italy and Spain. Sources were T cells, B-cell-depleted T cells, or PBMCs; the material itself was cDNA or gDNA.

Original methodology: Estimation of nucleated cell counts was performed using reference gene primer amplification. Profiling relied on immunoSEQ multiplex PCR, and the TCRdb table lists in-frame clones only, not all of them. V and J calls plus clone size are reproduced from that table; the DNA served to infer D and trimming. The sample holds about 110,000 clones, about two thirds seen once. This sequence originates from a human donor with acute or convalescent COVID-19. The donor label of this sample is uncertain. The material sequenced was peripheral blood.

The CDR3 spells CASSPSRGTGELFF. The CDR3 nucleotides are TGTGCCAGCAGCCCAAGCAGGGGGACCGGGGAGCTGTTTTTT. The rearrangement joins TRBV7-2 to TRBJ2-2, with 7 bases that match TRBD1. The CDR3 sequence is 14 residues long. With 5 bases clipped from V and 5 bases from J, the junction kept 5 bases outside the gene matches. Germline lookup yields CDR1 SGHTA and CDR2 FQGNSA. Using reference TRBV7-2 and TRBJ2-2 for the parts outside the CDR3, the full variable domain is GAGVSQSPSNKVTEKGKDVELRCDPISGHTALYWYRQSLGQGLEFLIYFQGNSAPDKSGLPSDRFSAERTGGSVSTLTIQRTQQEDSAVYLCASSPSRGTGELFFGEGSRLTVL.